Given below is one TCR beta chain in context. Its antigen is as yet unknown. This entry belongs to a study of identifying expanded T cells in peripheral blood. Study observations and caveats: Over approximately two and four weeks, about 17 and 20 clones changed, versus roughly 1.1 between replicates.

TCRdb's table, derived via immunoSEQ multiplex PCR, lists solely in-frame clones and lacks some. Seen here are about 130,000 clones, 86% observed once, and the top ten hold less than 10%. This TCR derives from a person between 18 and 75 years old in good health. The sequenced sample consisted of blood.

The CDR3 DNA reads TGTGCCAGCAGCTTAATAGGACAGTTTGGTGGAGAGCAGTACTTC. Translating gives CASSLIGQFGGEQYF. This chain joins TRBV7-8 and TRBJ2-7; D might be TRBD1 (6 bases). This CDR3 region has 15 residues. Germline-derived CDR1 and CDR2 are SGHVS and FQNEAQ. V was trimmed by 2 bases and J by 7 bases, leaving 18 bases between them. The variable domain in full, completed from reference TRBV7-8 and TRBJ2-7, reads GAGVSQSPRYKVAKRGQDVALRCDPISGHVSLFWYQQALGQGPEFLTYFQNEAQLDKSGLPSDRFFAERPEGSVSTLKIQRTQQEDSAVYLCASSLIGQFGGEQYFGPGTRLTVT.